The 3 T cell receptor beta chains given below trace back to one sample, sequenced in a study of T cells in Graves' hyperthyroidism and ophthalmopathy. The investigators amplified TCR beta CDR3 regions from RNA transcripts. The HTBI primer set drove a first-round RT-PCR of the TCR CDR3. One entry per CDR3 protein results from TCRdb running MiXCR on the multiplex PCR reads. This sample carries a few hundred thousand distinct CDR3 sequences, 13% of them seen once, and the ten largest clones take less than 25%. Sequencing was done on a sample of blood. The receptors here all came from a man younger than 45 with Graves' hyperthyroidism that later progressed to Graves' ophthalmopathy.

This clonotype was picked up many times. The chain employs TRBV5-1 and TRBJ2-7, with no clear D. V was clipped by 6 bases and J by 0 bases, with 13 bases between them. Per germline, CDR1 SGHRS and CDR2 YFSETQ. The CDR3 totals 14 residues. The CDR3 DNA reads TGCGCCAGCATGGCCCCCGGGTTCTCCTACGAGCAGTACTTC. Amino acid sequence: CASMAPGFSYEQYF.

This clonotype was seen many times. The rearrangement uses TRBV12-3 or TRBV12-4 and TRBJ2-1, with 9 bases fitting TRBD2. The CDR3 extends over 14 amino acids. The ends lost 3 bases at V and 9 bases at J; junction bases unmatched: 6. Here the CDR3 DNA reads TGTGCCAGCAGTTTTAGGCGGGGGGGCAGTGAGCAGTTCTTC. This encodes CASSFRRGGSEQFF.

With respect to this clonotype: One base away lies a much larger clone, so this may be a sequencing read error. The CDR3 does not close with the conserved phenylalanine or tryptophan, likely indicating a read error. The genes are TRBV30 and TRBJ1-1; 8 positions match TRBD1. The CDR3 has 14 residues. Germline values: CDR1 GTSNPN, CDR2 SVGIG (reference sequence). V lost 1 base to trimming and J lost 3 bases; unmatched junction nucleotides: 4. The CDR3 nucleotides read TGTGCCTGGAGTGAGGACAGGGTCTACACTGAAGCTTTCTCT. Its translation: CAWSEDRVYTEAFS.